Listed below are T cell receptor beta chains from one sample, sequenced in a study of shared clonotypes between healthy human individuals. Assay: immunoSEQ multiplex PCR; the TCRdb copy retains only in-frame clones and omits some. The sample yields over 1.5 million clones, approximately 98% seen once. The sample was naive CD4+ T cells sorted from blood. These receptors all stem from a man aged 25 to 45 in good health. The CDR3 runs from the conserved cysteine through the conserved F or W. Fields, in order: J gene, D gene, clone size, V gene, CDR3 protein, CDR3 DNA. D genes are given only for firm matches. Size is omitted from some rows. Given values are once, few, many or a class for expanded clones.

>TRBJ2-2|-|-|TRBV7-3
CASSIGTANTGELFF
TGTGCCAGCAGCATCGGGACTGCGAACACCGGGGAGCTGTTTTTT
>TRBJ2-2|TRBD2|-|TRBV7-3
CASSRRPGGVGELFF
TGTGCCAGCAGCCGGCGACCGGGAGGGGTCGGGGAGCTGTTTTTT
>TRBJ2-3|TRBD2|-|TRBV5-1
CASSLAGGSTDTQYF
TGCGCCAGCAGCTTGGCGGGGGGTAGCACAGATACGCAGTATTTT
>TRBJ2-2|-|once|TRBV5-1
CASSLQDRGELFF
TGCGCCAGCAGCTTGCAGGACCGCGGGGAGCTGTTTTTT
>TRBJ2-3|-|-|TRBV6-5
CASSRTSTDTQYF
TGTGCCAGCAGTAGGACAAGCACAGATACGCAGTATTTT
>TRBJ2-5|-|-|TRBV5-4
CASSLTRREETQYF
TGTGCCAGCAGCCTTACTAGGAGGGAAGAGACCCAGTACTTC
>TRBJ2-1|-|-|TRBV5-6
CASSSLSGRGYNEQFF
TGTGCCAGCAGCTCCCTCAGCGGGCGAGGGTACAATGAGCAGTTCTTC
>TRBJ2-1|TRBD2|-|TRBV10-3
CAIRGLAGGGEQFF
TGTGCCATCAGGGGACTAGCGGGAGGAGGAGAGCAGTTCTTC
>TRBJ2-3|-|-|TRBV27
CASSLAGDRTDTQYF
TGTGCCAGCAGTTTAGCAGGGGATCGCACAGATACGCAGTATTTT
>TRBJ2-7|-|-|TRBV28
CASSFATETYEQYF
TGTGCCAGCAGTTTCGCGACCGAGACCTACGAGCAGTACTTC
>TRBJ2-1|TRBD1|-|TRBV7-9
CASSFLGQASNEQFF
TGTGCCAGCAGCTTCTTGGGACAGGCGTCCAATGAGCAGTTCTTC
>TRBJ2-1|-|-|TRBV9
CASSAGSSYNEQFF
TGTGCCAGCAGCGCGGGGAGCTCCTACAATGAGCAGTTCTTC
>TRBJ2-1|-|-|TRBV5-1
CASGVANNEQFF
TGCGCCAGCGGGGTAGCTAACAATGAGCAGTTCTTC
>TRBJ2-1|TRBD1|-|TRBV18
CASSPLDRVSYNEQFF
TGTGCCAGCTCACCTCTGGACAGGGTATCCTACAATGAGCAGTTCTTC
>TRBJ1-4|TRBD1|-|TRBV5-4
CASSYGQGREKLFF
TGTGCCAGCAGTTACGGACAGGGTCGGGAAAAACTGTTTTTT
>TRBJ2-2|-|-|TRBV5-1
CASSLSQGEVTGELFF
TGCGCCAGCAGCTTGTCGCAGGGAGAGGTCACCGGGGAGCTGTTTTTT
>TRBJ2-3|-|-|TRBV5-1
CASSLVSSTDTQYF
TGCGCCAGCAGCTTGGTCTCAAGCACAGATACGCAGTATTTT
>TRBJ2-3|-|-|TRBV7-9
CASSLGDGDTQYF
TGTGCCAGCAGCTTAGGCGACGGTGATACGCAGTATTTT
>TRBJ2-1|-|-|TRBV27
CASSLNRQKYNEQFF
TGTGCCAGCAGTTTAAATAGGCAAAAATACAATGAGCAGTTCTTC
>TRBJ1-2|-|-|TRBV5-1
CASSFSPPSYGYTF
TGCGCCAGCAGCTTTTCGCCACCGAGCTATGGCTACACCTTC
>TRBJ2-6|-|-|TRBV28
CASRTATPNVLTF
TGTGCCAGCCGGACCGCGACACCCAACGTCCTGACTTTC
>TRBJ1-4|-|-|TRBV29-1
CSVGGTGGEKLFF
TGCAGCGTTGGGGGAACGGGAGGTGAAAAACTGTTTTTT
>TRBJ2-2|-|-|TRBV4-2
CASSQYDRRNTGELFF
TGTGCCAGCAGCCAATACGACAGGAGAAACACCGGGGAGCTGTTTTTT
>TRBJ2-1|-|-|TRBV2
CASSPTSWTYNEQFF
TGTGCCAGCAGTCCAACTAGCTGGACCTACAATGAGCAGTTCTTC
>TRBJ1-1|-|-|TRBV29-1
CSVGGTEAFF
TGCAGCGTGGGGGGCACTGAAGCTTTCTTT
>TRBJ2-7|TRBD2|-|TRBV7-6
CASSFVSGTSGRYEQYF
TGTGCCAGCAGCTTTGTTTCAGGGACTAGCGGGAGGTACGAGCAGTACTTC
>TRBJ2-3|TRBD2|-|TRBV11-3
CASSLVGTSGSPDTQYF
TGTGCCAGCAGCTTAGTAGGGACTAGCGGGAGCCCAGATACGCAGTATTTT